This TCR beta chain comes out of a study of cytomegalovirus exposure and HLA in healthy donors. Overall study findings and caveats: Reports indicated that the classifier achieved high specificity and sensitivity in diagnosing cytomegalovirus status.

On this clone: Its specificity is not known.

Some clones are missing from TCRdb's copy, which holds only in-frame ones; the method was immunoSEQ multiplex PCR. The sample has 110,000 to 150,000 clones; approximately 94% are singletons. J gave up 2 bases and V 5 bases, and 6 bases lay outside the gene matches. This CDR3 is 15 amino acids long. The germline V gene has CDR1 MNHEY and CDR2 SVGAGI. These donors were members of the roughly 120-subject validation cohort, a group separate from the roughly 670-subject first cohort. The TCR originated in a man younger than 35 in good health and CMV-seropositive. The sample was PBMCs. This rearrangement joins TRBV6-5 to TRBJ2-7; the match to TRBD1 covers 10 bases. The CDR3 sequence: CASSPGTGVAYEQYF. The CDR3 DNA is TGTGCCAGCAGTCCCGGGACAGGGGTTGCCTACGAGCAGTACTTC.